This is a list of T cell receptor beta chains from one sample in a study of CXCR3-negative and CXCR3-positive naive CD8 T cells. From the 5' RACE reads, TCRdb lists one entry per CDR3 protein and no DNA. The sample data list 70,000 to 95,000 distinct CDR3 sequences. Sequenced sample: naive CXCR3- CD8+ T cells from blood. The receptors were sampled from a human donor in good health. Some clones in this sample may be carry-over from other donors' samples. The CDR3 runs from the conserved cysteine through the conserved F or W. Each record gives: CDR3 protein, V gene, J gene.

CDR3aa: CASSHVLAGAYEQYF
v_gene: TRBV7-9
j_gene: TRBJ2-7

CDR3aa: CASSSSIAGTSYNEQFF
v_gene: TRBV11-3
j_gene: TRBJ2-1

CDR3aa: CASSPSWAETDTQYF
v_gene: TRBV7-8
j_gene: TRBJ2-3

CDR3aa: CASSERDSISYEQYF
v_gene: TRBV7-9
j_gene: TRBJ2-7

CDR3aa: CASTLLSGLAVKGGELFF
v_gene: TRBV7-8
j_gene: TRBJ2-2

CDR3aa: CAWAPGGAYTDTQYF
v_gene: TRBV30
j_gene: TRBJ2-3

CDR3aa: CASGLPVTDTQYF
v_gene: TRBV6-5
j_gene: TRBJ2-3

CDR3aa: CATQGPYNEQFF
v_gene: TRBV10-3
j_gene: TRBJ2-1

CDR3aa: CAIAKGSNQPQHF
v_gene: TRBV10-3
j_gene: TRBJ1-5

CDR3aa: CASSVGVQAIAFF
v_gene: TRBV9
j_gene: TRBJ1-1

CDR3aa: CASRSTGEGAYEQYF
v_gene: TRBV6-5
j_gene: TRBJ2-7

CDR3aa: CASSEFGGFISETQYF
v_gene: TRBV2
j_gene: TRBJ2-5

CDR3aa: CASSFPVGSGEQYF
v_gene: TRBV7-9
j_gene: TRBJ2-7

CDR3aa: CSASGGHSYEQYF
v_gene: TRBV20-1
j_gene: TRBJ2-7

CDR3aa: CAISDMGYEQYF
v_gene: TRBV10-3
j_gene: TRBJ2-7

CDR3aa: CASSAYSGGAANEQFF
v_gene: TRBV27
j_gene: TRBJ2-1

CDR3aa: CASSPWTSGSYEQYF
v_gene: TRBV7-8
j_gene: TRBJ2-7

CDR3aa: CASSLGGEKLFF
v_gene: TRBV28
j_gene: TRBJ1-4

CDR3aa: CSVGLERWDGELFF
v_gene: TRBV29-1
j_gene: TRBJ2-2

CDR3aa: CSARPRLAGVYYEQYF
v_gene: TRBV20-1
j_gene: TRBJ2-7

CDR3aa: CSVRGYLSSYEQYF
v_gene: TRBV29-1
j_gene: TRBJ2-7

CDR3aa: CASSGGQGSDTEAFF
v_gene: TRBV25-1
j_gene: TRBJ1-1

CDR3aa: CPSSEITGEQFF
v_gene: TRBV6-1
j_gene: TRBJ2-1

CDR3aa: CASSADGFGNNEQFF
v_gene: TRBV19
j_gene: TRBJ2-1

CDR3aa: CASSDLGQGFYNEQFF
v_gene: TRBV25-1
j_gene: TRBJ2-1

CDR3aa: CASEERGGPYNEQFF
v_gene: TRBV7-9
j_gene: TRBJ2-1

CDR3aa: CASSFTTTFTGTQYF
v_gene: TRBV28
j_gene: TRBJ2-3

CDR3aa: CASSLWTGGQEQYF
v_gene: TRBV7-8
j_gene: TRBJ2-7

CDR3aa: CASSAARVGTGDSPLHF
v_gene: TRBV7-3
j_gene: TRBJ1-6

CDR3aa: CASSLGEYYGYTF
v_gene: TRBV11-2
j_gene: TRBJ1-2

CDR3aa: CSVEAGVAYEQFF
v_gene: TRBV29-1
j_gene: TRBJ2-1

CDR3aa: CASSPRDRGPLGDYTF
v_gene: TRBV5-1
j_gene: TRBJ1-2

CDR3aa: CASSHLQGAGTDTQYF
v_gene: TRBV6-5
j_gene: TRBJ2-3

CDR3aa: CASTMRPQGRSYNEQFF
v_gene: TRBV4-1
j_gene: TRBJ2-1

CDR3aa: CASREPQGADTQYF
v_gene: TRBV28
j_gene: TRBJ2-3

CDR3aa: CASKQPGTVLSGYTF
v_gene: TRBV6-5
j_gene: TRBJ1-2

CDR3aa: CSVAPRTGHNTGELFF
v_gene: TRBV29-1
j_gene: TRBJ2-2

CDR3aa: CASSPQGGGTNTEAFF
v_gene: TRBV9
j_gene: TRBJ1-1

CDR3aa: CASSFRAGGPQETQYF
v_gene: TRBV11-2
j_gene: TRBJ2-5

CDR3aa: CSVEDRGRGAYGYTF
v_gene: TRBV29-1
j_gene: TRBJ1-2

CDR3aa: CASSPLTSEPSTDTQYF
v_gene: TRBV18
j_gene: TRBJ2-3

CDR3aa: CSVEADYNEQFF
v_gene: TRBV29-1
j_gene: TRBJ2-1

CDR3aa: CASSYLDYEQYF
v_gene: TRBV6-2/TRBV6-3
j_gene: TRBJ2-7